The next 8 T cell receptor beta chains were all read from a single sample in a study of T cell repertoires in cytomegalovirus infection. TCRdb reprocessed the reads with MiXCR, giving one entry per CDR3 protein. The repertoire has about 400,000 distinct CDR3 sequences, over 15% of them found once; the top ten carry approximately 8%. Sequenced: PBMCs. All receptors derive from a human donor in good health (CMV status not recorded). Some clones in this sample may be carry-over from other donors' samples.

In the case of this clonotype: At one of its ends the junction is not consistent with the germline gene, which may arise from a read error. The chain recombines TRBV30 with TRBJ1-3; no clear D. Germline CDR1 is GTSNPN and CDR2 is SVGIG (reference sequence). The length of the CDR3 is 12 residues. CDR3 amino acids: CAARESGNTIYF. For the CDR3, the DNA is TGCGCCGCGAGGGAGTCTGGAAACACCATATATTTT.

This clonotype showed up many times. The CDR3 bases are TGTGCCAGCAGCCGCGGGACAGGGTGGACGAACACTGAAGCTTTCTTT. Translating gives CASSRGTGWTNTEAFF. The chain links TRBV7-2 to TRBJ1-1, with TRBD1 matching 9 bases. The junction had 8 bases not matched to a gene; V was cut back by 5 bases and J by 1 base. The CDR3 is 16 amino acids. CDR1 is SGHTA, CDR2 FQGNSA, per germline.

V is TRBV28 and J is TRBJ1-5; D is uncertain. The CDR3 loop spans 11 amino acids. V lost 4 bases and J 7 bases, leaving 5 bases between the germline ends. CDR1 is MDHEN, CDR2 SYDVKM, per germline. The CDR3 reads CASSSRQPQHF. CDR3 DNA: TGTGCCAGCAGTTCTAGGCAGCCCCAGCATTTT.

This clonotype was picked up many times. This chain connects TRBV4-2 to TRBJ2-7; D might be TRBD1 or TRBD2, each matching 7 bases. With 6 bases removed from V and 4 bases from J, the gap between germline ends came to 13 bases. Germline lookup yields CDR1 LGHNA and CDR2 YNFKEQ. CDR3 length: 13 amino acids. DNA for the CDR3: TGTGCCAGCAGTCAGGGGGGACTATACGAGCAGTACTTC. Its translation: CASSQGGLYEQYF.

The chain couples TRBV20-1 to TRBJ1-1; tentative D call: TRBD1 (5 bases). Germline CDR1 DFQATT, CDR2 SNEGSKA (reference sequence). CDR3 length: 15 amino acids. V was shortened by 5 bases and J by 2 bases, with 18 bases between the two germline ends. CDR3 sequence (DNA): TGCAGTGCTGGAGGTCCGACAGATTATAACACTGAAGCTTTCTTT. It codes for CSAGGPTDYNTEAFF.

This clonotype was seen a handful of times. The chain carries TRBV6-6 and TRBJ1-1; D is perhaps TRBD1 (6 bases). V dropped 5 bases and J dropped 5 bases, with 12 bases sitting between them. CDR1 is MNHNY and CDR2 is SVGAGI in the germline V gene (reference sequence). The CDR3 is 13 amino acids. The CDR3 sequence is CASSLTGQTEAFF. The CDR3 DNA reads TGTGCCAGCAGTCTTACAGGGCAGACTGAAGCTTTCTTT.

This clonotype has just a few counts. The chain employs TRBV27 and TRBJ2-5, with D perhaps matching TRBD1 (6 bases). Germline-derived CDR1 and CDR2 are MNHEY and SMNVEV (reference sequence). The CDR3 loop spans 16 amino acids. The V end was cut by 5 bases, the J end by 5 bases, with 21 bases between. DNA for the CDR3: TGTGCCAGCAGTAACTTAATACAGGGCAAAGGGGAGACCCAGTACTTC. It yields the protein CASSNLIQGKGETQYF.

In DNA form, the CDR3 reads TGTGCCAGCAGCCAATGGGGGACTAGAGATACGCAGTATTTT. Amino acids: CASSQWGTRDTQYF. The V call is TRBV12-3 or TRBV12-4, the J call TRBJ2-3; TRBD2 agrees at 8 bases. After removal of 6 bases from V and 5 bases from J, the junction contained 7 bases not matched to a gene. This CDR3 is built from 14 residues.